The present T cell receptor beta chain was sequenced within a study of blood T cell repertoires in COVID-19 (dated by TCRdb to about 2020). Describing the broader study: Samples covering the acute and convalescent phases of COVID-19 were provided by collaborators in the United States, Italy and Spain. A de-identified subject ID, COVID-19 status, age in years and sex were almost always included in the sample metadata. The samples were drawn from two sources: the first 160 participants of the ongoing ImmuneRACE study, and 1,000 to 1,500 subjects contributed by 6 global collaborators. Where available, HLA class I and class II types were taken from metadata supplied by the sample provider and were not determined by assay-based typing. The repertoires were released in a freely available public database meant as a resource for research on the immune response to SARS-CoV-2. Deeply sampled blood TCRbeta repertoires from subjects exposed to, actively infected with, or recovered from COVID-19 were included in the dataset. The prospective study material was composed of cDNA or gDNA derived from T cells, B-cell-depleted T cells, or PBMCs.

TCRbeta CDR3 regions were amplified from genomic DNA by means of the immunoSEQ Assay, a bias-controlled multiplex PCR. In the source study's methods: The number of nucleated cells in each sample was estimated from the amplification of reference gene primers within the assay. To quantify the absolute abundance of each unique TCRbeta CDR3 rearrangement, sequence reads were collapsed and filtered. Productive Simpson clonality was computed per sample as the square root of Simpson's diversity index over productive rearrangements. TCRdb's version of the immuneACCESS table is confined to in-frame rearrangements and falls short of the full clone set. An unresolved V gene accounts for under half of the shortfall where checked; the remainder is of unknown origin. The V and J calls and clone size were taken over from that table, and D and trimming were inferred from the DNA. The sample table contains fewer than 350,000 clones; only one count was recorded for over 75% of them. Together, the top ten hold just under 9.5% of the sample.

To note about this clone: Its antigen is currently not known. Base qualities are missing; no much larger clone stands one base away.

There are 14 amino acids in the CDR3, from cysteine to phenylalanine inclusive. Only the CDR3 DNA stays, 42 bases, in frame from base 1. The germline V gene gives CDR1 as SNHLY and CDR2 as FYNNEI. V ends up 5 bases short and J 8 bases short, with an unmatched junction base count of 8. Findings and caveats that apply to the study as a whole: The amount of clinical and demographic metadata varied by source and participant and was provided uncurated.

Collaborating institutions collected whole blood in K2EDTA tubes following their own protocols. Collaborator samples were shipped for TCRbeta analysis as frozen whole blood, isolated PBMCs, or DNA extracted from either sample type. What was sequenced was peripheral blood. Recombination linked TRBV2 to TRBJ2-1; TRBD1 fits 8 bases in the junction. This sequence originates from a man between 18 and 29 years old with active or convalescent COVID-19. The DNA is TGTGCCAGCAGTTCCGGACAGGGAATTGATGAGCAGTTCTTC. This sequence encodes CASSSGQGIDEQFF.